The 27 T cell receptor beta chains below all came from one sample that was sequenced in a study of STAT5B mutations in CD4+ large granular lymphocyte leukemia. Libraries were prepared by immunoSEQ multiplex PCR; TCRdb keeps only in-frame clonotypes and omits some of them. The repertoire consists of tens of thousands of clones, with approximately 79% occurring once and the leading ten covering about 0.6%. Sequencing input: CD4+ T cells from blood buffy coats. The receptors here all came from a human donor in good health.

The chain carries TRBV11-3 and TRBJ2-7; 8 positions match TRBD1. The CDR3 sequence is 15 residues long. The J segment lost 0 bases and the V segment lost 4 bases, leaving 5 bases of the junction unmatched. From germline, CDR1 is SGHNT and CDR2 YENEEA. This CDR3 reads CASSSQGGTSYEQYF. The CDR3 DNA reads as TGTGCCAGCAGCTCACAGGGGGGAACCTCCTACGAGCAGTACTTC.

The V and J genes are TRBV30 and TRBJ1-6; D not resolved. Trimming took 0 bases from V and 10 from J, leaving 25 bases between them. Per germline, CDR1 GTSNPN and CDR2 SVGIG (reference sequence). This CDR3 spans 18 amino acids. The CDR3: CAWSVHRTGLGSNSPLHF. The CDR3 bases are TGTGCCTGGAGTGTCCACCGGACCGGACTTGGGAGCAACTCACCCCTCCACTTT.

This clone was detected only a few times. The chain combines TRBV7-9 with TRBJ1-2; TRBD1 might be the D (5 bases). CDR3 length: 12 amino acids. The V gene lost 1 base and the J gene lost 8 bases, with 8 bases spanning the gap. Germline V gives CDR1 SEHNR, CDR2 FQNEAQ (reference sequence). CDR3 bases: TGTGCCAGCAGCTTAGAGGCAGGGGGCTACACCTTC. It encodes CASSLEAGGYTF.

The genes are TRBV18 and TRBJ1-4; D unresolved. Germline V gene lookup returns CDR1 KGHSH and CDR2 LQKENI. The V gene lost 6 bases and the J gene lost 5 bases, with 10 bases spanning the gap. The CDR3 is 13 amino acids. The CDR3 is CASSGGRNEKLFF. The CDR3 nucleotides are TGTGCCAGCTCCGGTGGCAGAAATGAAAAACTGTTTTTT.

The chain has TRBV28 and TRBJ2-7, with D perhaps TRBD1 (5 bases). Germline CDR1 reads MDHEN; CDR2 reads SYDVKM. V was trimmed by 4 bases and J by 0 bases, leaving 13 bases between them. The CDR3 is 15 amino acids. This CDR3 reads CASSYAYRSSYEQYF. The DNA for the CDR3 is TGTGCCAGCAGTTACGCCTACAGGAGCTCCTACGAGCAGTACTTC.

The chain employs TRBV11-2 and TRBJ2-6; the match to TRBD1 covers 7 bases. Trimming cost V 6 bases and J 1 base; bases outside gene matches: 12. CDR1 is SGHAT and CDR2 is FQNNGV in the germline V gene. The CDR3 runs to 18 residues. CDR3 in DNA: TGTGCCAGCAGTCAACCGGGACAGAAGATATCTGGGGCCAACGTCCTGACTTTC. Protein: CASSQPGQKISGANVLTF.

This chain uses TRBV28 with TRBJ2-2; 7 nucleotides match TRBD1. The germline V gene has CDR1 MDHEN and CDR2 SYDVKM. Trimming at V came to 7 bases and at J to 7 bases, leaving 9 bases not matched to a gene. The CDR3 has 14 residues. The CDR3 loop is CASNRQGIVGELFF. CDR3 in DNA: TGTGCCAGCAATCGACAGGGTATTGTCGGGGAGCTGTTTTTT.

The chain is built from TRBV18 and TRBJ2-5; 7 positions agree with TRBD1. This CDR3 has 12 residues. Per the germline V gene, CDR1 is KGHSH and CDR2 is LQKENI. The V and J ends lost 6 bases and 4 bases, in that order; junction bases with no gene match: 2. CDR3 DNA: TGTGCCAGCTCGAGGGACAGAGAGACCCAGTACTTC. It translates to CASSRDRETQYF.

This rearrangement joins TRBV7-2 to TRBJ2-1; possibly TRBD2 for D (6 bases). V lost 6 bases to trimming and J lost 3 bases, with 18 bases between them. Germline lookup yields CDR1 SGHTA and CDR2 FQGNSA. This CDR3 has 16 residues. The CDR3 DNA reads TGTGCCAGCAGTTACGCGGCGGGGACTGGCTACAATGAGCAGTTCTTC. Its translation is CASSYAAGTGYNEQFF.

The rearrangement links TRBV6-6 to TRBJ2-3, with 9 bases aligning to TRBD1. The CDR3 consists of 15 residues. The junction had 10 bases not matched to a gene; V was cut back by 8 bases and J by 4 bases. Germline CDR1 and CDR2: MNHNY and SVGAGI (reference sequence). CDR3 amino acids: CASERDRAWADTQYF. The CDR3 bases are TGTGCCAGCGAAAGGGACAGGGCCTGGGCAGATACGCAGTATTTT.

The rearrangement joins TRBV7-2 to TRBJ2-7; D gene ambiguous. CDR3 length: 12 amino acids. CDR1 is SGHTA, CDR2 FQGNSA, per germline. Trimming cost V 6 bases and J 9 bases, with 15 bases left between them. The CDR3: CASSPQTSWQYF. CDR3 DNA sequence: TGTGCCAGCAGTCCTCAGACAAGTTGGCAGTACTTC.

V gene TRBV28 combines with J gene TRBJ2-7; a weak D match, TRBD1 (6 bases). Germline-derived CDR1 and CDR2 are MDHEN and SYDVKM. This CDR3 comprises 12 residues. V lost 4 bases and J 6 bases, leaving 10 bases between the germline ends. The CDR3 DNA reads TGTGCCAGCAGTTATAGAGGGGGCGAGCAGTACTTC. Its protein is CASSYRGGEQYF.

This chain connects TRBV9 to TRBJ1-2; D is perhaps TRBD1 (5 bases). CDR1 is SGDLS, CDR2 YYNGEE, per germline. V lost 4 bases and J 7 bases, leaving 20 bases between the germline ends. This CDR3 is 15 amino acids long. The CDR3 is CASSPLRGSEGGYTF. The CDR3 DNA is TGTGCCAGCAGCCCCCTTCGGGGGTCTGAGGGTGGCTACACCTTC.

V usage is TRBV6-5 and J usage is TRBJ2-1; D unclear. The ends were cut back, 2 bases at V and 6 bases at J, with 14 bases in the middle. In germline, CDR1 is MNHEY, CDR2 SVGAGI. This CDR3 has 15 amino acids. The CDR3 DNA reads TGTGCCAGCAGTTACCGGGCCATGGTAATCAATGAGCAGTTCTTC. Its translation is CASSYRAMVINEQFF.

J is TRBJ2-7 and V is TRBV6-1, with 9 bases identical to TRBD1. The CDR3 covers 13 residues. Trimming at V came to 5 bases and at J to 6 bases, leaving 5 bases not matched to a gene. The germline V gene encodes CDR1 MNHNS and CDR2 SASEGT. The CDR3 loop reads CASSRDRAGEQYF. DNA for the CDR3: TGTGCCAGCAGTCGGGACAGGGCGGGCGAGCAGTACTTC.

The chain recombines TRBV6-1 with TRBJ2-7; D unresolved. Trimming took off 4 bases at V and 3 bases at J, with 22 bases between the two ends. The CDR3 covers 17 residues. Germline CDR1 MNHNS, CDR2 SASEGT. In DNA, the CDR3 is TGTGCCAGCAGTGGGTTGGGTCCCGGAAAATCCTACTACGAGCAGTACTTC. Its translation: CASSGLGPGKSYYEQYF.

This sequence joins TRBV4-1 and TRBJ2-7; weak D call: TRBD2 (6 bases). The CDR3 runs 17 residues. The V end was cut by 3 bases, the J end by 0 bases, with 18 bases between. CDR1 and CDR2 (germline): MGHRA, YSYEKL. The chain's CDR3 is CASSHLSGQRSSYEQYF. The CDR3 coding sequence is TGCGCCAGCAGCCATCTAAGCGGGCAGAGAAGCTCCTACGAGCAGTACTTC.

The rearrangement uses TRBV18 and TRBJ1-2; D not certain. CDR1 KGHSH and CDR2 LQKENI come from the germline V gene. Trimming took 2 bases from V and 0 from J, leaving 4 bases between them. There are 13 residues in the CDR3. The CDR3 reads CASSPGSNYGYTF. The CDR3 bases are TGTGCCAGCTCACCAGGTTCTAACTATGGCTACACCTTC.

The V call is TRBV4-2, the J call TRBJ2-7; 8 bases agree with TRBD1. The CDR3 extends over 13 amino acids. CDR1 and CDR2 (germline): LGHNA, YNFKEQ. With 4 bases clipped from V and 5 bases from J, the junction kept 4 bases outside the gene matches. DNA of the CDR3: TGTGCCAGCAGCCCCGGGACAGGCGACGAGCAGTACTTC. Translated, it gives CASSPGTGDEQYF.

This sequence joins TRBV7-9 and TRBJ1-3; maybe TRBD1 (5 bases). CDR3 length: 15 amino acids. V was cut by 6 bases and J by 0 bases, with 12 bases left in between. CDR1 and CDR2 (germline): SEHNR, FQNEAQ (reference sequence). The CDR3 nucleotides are TGTGCCAGCAGAGACAGAAGGGACTCTGGAAACACCATATATTTT. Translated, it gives CASRDRRDSGNTIYF.

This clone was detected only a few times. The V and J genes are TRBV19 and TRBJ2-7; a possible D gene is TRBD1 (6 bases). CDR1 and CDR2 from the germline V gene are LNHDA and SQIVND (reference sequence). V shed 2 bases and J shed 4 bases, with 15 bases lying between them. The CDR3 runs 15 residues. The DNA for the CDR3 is TGTGCCAGTAGTATAAGTCTGCAGGGGTTTTACGAGCAGTACTTC. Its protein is CASSISLQGFYEQYF.

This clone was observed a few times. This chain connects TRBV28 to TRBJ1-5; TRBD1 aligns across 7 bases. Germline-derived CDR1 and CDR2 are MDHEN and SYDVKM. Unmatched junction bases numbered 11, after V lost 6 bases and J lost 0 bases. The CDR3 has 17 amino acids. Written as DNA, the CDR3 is TGTGCCAGCAGAACCGTAGGGACAGAATATAGCAATCAGCCCCAGCATTTT. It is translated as CASRTVGTEYSNQPQHF.

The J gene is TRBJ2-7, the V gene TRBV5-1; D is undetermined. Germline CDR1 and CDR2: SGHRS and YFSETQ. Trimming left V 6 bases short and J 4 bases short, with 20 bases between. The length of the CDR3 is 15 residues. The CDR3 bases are TGCGCCAGCAAATTCGACTTCAGGCCCGAATACGAGCAGTACTTC. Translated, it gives CASKFDFRPEYEQYF.

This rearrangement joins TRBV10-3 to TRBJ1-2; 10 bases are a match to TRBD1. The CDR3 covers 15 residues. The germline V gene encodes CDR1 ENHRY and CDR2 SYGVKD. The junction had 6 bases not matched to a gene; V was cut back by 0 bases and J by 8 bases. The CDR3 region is CAISESGQGLAGYTF. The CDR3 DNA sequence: TGTGCCATCAGTGAGTCGGGACAGGGGTTGGCGGGCTACACCTTC.

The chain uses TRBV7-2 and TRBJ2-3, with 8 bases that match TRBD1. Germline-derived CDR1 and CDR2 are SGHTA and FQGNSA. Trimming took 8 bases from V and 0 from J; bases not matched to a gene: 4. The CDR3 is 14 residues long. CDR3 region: CASGRQGSTDTQYF. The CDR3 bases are TGTGCCAGCGGAAGACAGGGGAGCACAGATACGCAGTATTTT.

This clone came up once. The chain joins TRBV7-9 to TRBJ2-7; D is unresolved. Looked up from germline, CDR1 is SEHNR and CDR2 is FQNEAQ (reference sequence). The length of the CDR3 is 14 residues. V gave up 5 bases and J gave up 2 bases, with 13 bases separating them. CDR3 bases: TGTGCCAGCAGCCCTGTCCTCCCGACCTACGAGCAGTACTTC. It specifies CASSPVLPTYEQYF.

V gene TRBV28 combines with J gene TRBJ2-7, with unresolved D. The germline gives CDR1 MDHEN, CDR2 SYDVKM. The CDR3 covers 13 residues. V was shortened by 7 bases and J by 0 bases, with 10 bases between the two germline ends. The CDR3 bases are TGTGCCAGCATCAACGGCGGCTCCTACGAGCAGTACTTC. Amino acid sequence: CASINGGSYEQYF.